This T cell receptor beta chain was recorded in a study of cytomegalovirus exposure and HLA in healthy donors. As for this clone: The antigen remains unidentified.

Unmatched junction bases numbered 6, after V lost 0 bases and J lost 7 bases. This CDR3 comprises 16 residues. Germline V gene lookup returns CDR1 KGHSH and CDR2 LQKENI. This PCR relied on a set of 60 Vbeta primers and 13 Jbeta primers. Repertoires were generated with immunoSEQ multiplex PCR, while TCRdb's copy carries only in-frame clones and drops some. The table lists roughly 200,000 clones, 70% to 75% of them singletons. Study-level findings and limits: Relative to equally common others, HLA-associated TCR beta chains showed greater clonal expansion in a later analysis.

The sequencing sample was made of PBMCs. The rearrangement joins TRBV18 to TRBJ1-2, with 12 bases lining up with TRBD1. This clonotype originated in a male donor in good health and CMV-seronegative. In nucleotides, the CDR3 is TGTGCCAGCTCACCACCGAAGGGACAGGGGGCATCTGGCTACACCTTC. Translation gives CASSPPKGQGASGYTF.